The 3 T cell receptor beta chains below all came from one sample that was sequenced in a study of blood T cell repertoires in COVID-19. TCRdb's table, derived via immunoSEQ multiplex PCR, lists solely in-frame clones and lacks some. The sample records fewer than 350,000 clones, 88% being singletons. The sequenced material came from PBMCs or T cells enriched from blood (not recorded which). The receptors shown here come from a woman under 40 who had recovered from COVID-19.

The rearrangement links TRBV7-6 to TRBJ2-1, with TRBD2 matching 10 bases. Unmatched junction bases numbered 4, after V lost 6 bases and J lost 5 bases. This CDR3 is 14 amino acids long. Germline V gives CDR1 SGHVS, CDR2 FNYEAQ. The CDR3 coding sequence is TGTGCCAGCAGTCTAGCGGGAGTGAACAATGAGCAGTTCTTC. It is translated as CASSLAGVNNEQFF.

The chain combines TRBV5-1 with TRBJ2-1; possibly TRBD2 for D (6 bases). CDR1 SGHRS and CDR2 YFSETQ come from the germline V gene. The V end was cut by 7 bases, the J end by 2 bases, with 13 bases between. CDR3 length: 14 amino acids. The CDR3 DNA sequence: TGCGCCAGCGGGGTTAGCGGAACCTACAATGAGCAGTTCTTC. This gives the protein CASGVSGTYNEQFF. The whole variable domain, filled in from reference TRBV5-1 and TRBJ2-1, reads KAGVTQTPRYLIKTRGQQVTLSCSPISGHRSVSWYQQTPGQGLQFLFEYFSETQRNKGNFPGRFSGRQFSNSRSEMNVSTLELGDSALYLCASGVSGTYNEQFFGPGTRLTVL.

The genes are TRBV4-3 and TRBJ1-1, with D possibly matching TRBD1 (6 bases). Trimming cost V 0 bases and J 1 base, with 9 bases left between them. The germline CDR1 and CDR2 sequences are LGHNA and YSLEER. The CDR3 extends over 15 amino acids. The CDR3 here is CASSQEDSPNTEAFF. The CDR3 DNA reads TGCGCCAGCAGCCAAGAGGACAGCCCGAACACTGAAGCTTTCTTT.